This T cell receptor (beta chain) was found in a study of T cell responses to AZD1222 COVID-19 vaccine. V was shortened by 4 bases and J by 8 bases, with 15 bases between the two germline ends. There are 14 residues in the CDR3. CDR1 and CDR2 from the germline V gene are LGHDT and YNNKEL (reference sequence). The repertoire was sequenced with immunoSEQ multiplex PCR; TCRdb's copy has only in-frame clones and lacks some. The sample contains over 100,000 clones, approximately 91% of which appear only once. This clonotype was sampled from an adult who received the AZD1222 COVID-19 vaccine. The V gene is TRBV3-1 (or the pseudogene TRBV3-2), the J gene TRBJ2-1, with D tentatively TRBD1 or TRBD2 (5 bases each). This sample comprised peripheral blood, obtained 28 days after the second AZD1222 dose. The CDR3: CASSPGRGVDEQFF. The CDR3 bases are TGTGCCAGCAGCCCGGGAAGGGGAGTTGATGAGCAGTTCTTC.